This T cell receptor beta chain comes out of a study of blood T cell repertoires in COVID-19. Looking at the study overall: From the United States, Italy and Spain came samples of acute and convalescent COVID-19.

V gave up 0 bases and J gave up 4 bases; unmatched junction bases: 6. The length of the CDR3 is 16 residues. The germline V gene has CDR1 SGDLS and CDR2 YYNGEE. How the authors handled the data: Amplification of reference gene primers was used by the study to estimate nucleated cell counts. Clones were sequenced by immunoSEQ multiplex PCR, and TCRdb holds only the in-frame ones, with some missing. The V and J calls and the clone size are those of that table, but D and trimming were determined from the DNA. The sample consists of 45,000 to 65,000 clones, 75% to 85% of them appearing once. This TCR was sampled from a man aged 35 to 55 with acute or convalescent COVID-19. The rearrangement links TRBV9 to TRBJ1-4, with 7 nucleotides matching TRBD1. Input material: peripheral blood. Here the CDR3 reads CASSVDGGQLNEKLFF. The DNA of the CDR3 is TGTGCCAGCAGCGTAGATGGGGGACAGCTTAATGAAAAACTGTTTTTT.